Listed here are 10 T cell receptor beta chains from one sample, sequenced in a study of blood T cell repertoires in COVID-19. Here immunoSEQ multiplex PCR was the method, and the copy in TCRdb shows in-frame clones only, minus some. This sample has more than 200,000 clones, with under 90% found just once. The specimen was peripheral blood. These receptors all stem from a man aged 45 to 65 with COVID-19, enrolled during active disease.

The chain links TRBV10-3 to TRBJ1-1, with a tentative D call TRBD1 (5 bases). This CDR3 has 14 residues. V was cut by 11 bases and J by 1 base, with 17 bases left in between. Looked up from germline, CDR1 is ENHRY and CDR2 is SYGVKD. CDR3 region: CAVNKGLGNTEAFF. In DNA form, the CDR3 reads TGTGCCGTAAACAAGGGGTTAGGGAACACTGAAGCTTTCTTT.

The V and J genes are TRBV28 and TRBJ1-2; maybe TRBD1 (5 bases). Trimming removed 10 bases from V and 7 bases from J, with 16 bases in between. The germline gives CDR1 MDHEN, CDR2 SYDVKM. The CDR3 contains 12 residues. CDR3 sequence reads: CATREGFGGYTF. The CDR3 DNA sequence: TGTGCCACCCGGGAGGGGTTCGGTGGCTACACCTTC.

The chain recombines TRBV27 with TRBJ1-5; 9 bases match TRBD1. CDR1 is MNHEY and CDR2 is SMNVEV in the germline V gene (reference sequence). V lost 4 bases to trimming and J lost 5 bases; unmatched junction nucleotides: 9. The CDR3 totals 16 residues. The CDR3: CASSSLPDRGDQPQHF. DNA of the CDR3: TGTGCCAGCAGTTCTCTACCCGACAGGGGGGATCAGCCCCAGCATTTT.

V is TRBV6-5 and J is TRBJ1-3; no clear D gene. V gave up 11 bases and J gave up 0 bases, with 14 bases separating them. CDR1 is MNHEY, CDR2 SVGAGI, per germline. This CDR3 is 14 amino acids long. CDR3 sequence: CAVRGTLSGNTIYF. CDR3 nucleotide sequence: TGTGCCGTACGAGGTACTCTCTCTGGAAACACCATATATTTT.

The rearrangement uses TRBV6-5 and TRBJ1-5, with 7 bases aligning to TRBD1. Trimming cost V 6 bases and J 9 bases; bases outside gene matches: 11. Germline V gene lookup returns CDR1 MNHEY and CDR2 SVGAGI. There are 14 residues in the CDR3. The CDR3 reads CASSPTGSILPQHF. The CDR3 DNA reads as TGTGCCAGCAGCCCGACAGGGTCTATTCTGCCCCAGCATTTT.

The chain combines TRBV6-6 with TRBJ2-7; 12 bases are a match to TRBD1. Germline CDR1 reads MNHNY; CDR2 reads SVGAGI (reference sequence). CDR3 length: 15 amino acids. J lost 6 bases, V lost 4 bases, and 7 bases had no gene match. The CDR3 loop reads CASSSSGTGGSEQYF. The CDR3 coding sequence is TGTGCCAGCAGTTCCTCCGGGACAGGGGGCTCCGAGCAGTACTTC.

The chain uses TRBV28 and TRBJ1-6; no firm D call. The ends were cut back, 10 bases at V and 8 bases at J, with 21 bases in the middle. This CDR3 contains 15 residues. Germline CDR1 is MDHEN and CDR2 is SYDVKM. In nucleotides, the CDR3 is TGTGCCACCTCACCCCCGAGTTTAGCAGATTCACCCCTCCACTTT. It specifies CATSPPSLADSPLHF.

This clone has only one observation. The CDR3 loop is CASSPGGAGGYGYTF. CDR3 sequence (DNA): TGTGCCAGCAGTCCTGGCGGGGCCGGGGGATATGGCTACACCTTC. The gene calls are TRBV28 and TRBJ1-2, with TRBD1 as a possible D gene (5 bases). Per the germline V gene, CDR1 is MDHEN and CDR2 is SYDVKM. The CDR3 is made up of 15 amino acids. With 5 bases removed from V and 5 bases from J, the gap between germline ends came to 18 bases.

V usage is TRBV6-5 and J usage is TRBJ1-5; D gene unclear. Between the trimmed V and J ends, which lost 6 bases and 0 bases, there was a span of 12 bases. Germline V gene sequence: CDR1 MNHEY, CDR2 SVGAGI. The CDR3 spans 15 residues. The CDR3 sequence is CASRTTVYSNQPQHF. CDR3 nucleotides: TGTGCCAGCAGGACCACAGTATATAGCAATCAGCCCCAGCATTTT.

The chain employs TRBV7-3 and TRBJ2-1; tentative D call: TRBD2 (6 bases). Germline V gene lookup returns CDR1 SGHTA and CDR2 FQGTGA. Trimming took 5 bases from V and 5 from J, leaving 25 bases between them. This CDR3 is 18 amino acids long. The CDR3 sequence: CASSRIPGTGQGDNEQFF. The DNA for the CDR3 is TGTGCCAGCAGCCGCATTCCGGGGACTGGGCAGGGCGACAATGAGCAGTTCTTC. The entire variable domain, with the rest obtained from reference TRBV7-3 and TRBJ2-1, is as follows: GAGVSQTPSNKVTEKGKYVELRCDPISGHTALYWYRQSLGQGPEFLIYFQGTGAADDSGLPNDRFFAVRPEGSVSTLKIQRTERGDSAVYLCASSRIPGTGQGDNEQFFGPGTRLTVL.